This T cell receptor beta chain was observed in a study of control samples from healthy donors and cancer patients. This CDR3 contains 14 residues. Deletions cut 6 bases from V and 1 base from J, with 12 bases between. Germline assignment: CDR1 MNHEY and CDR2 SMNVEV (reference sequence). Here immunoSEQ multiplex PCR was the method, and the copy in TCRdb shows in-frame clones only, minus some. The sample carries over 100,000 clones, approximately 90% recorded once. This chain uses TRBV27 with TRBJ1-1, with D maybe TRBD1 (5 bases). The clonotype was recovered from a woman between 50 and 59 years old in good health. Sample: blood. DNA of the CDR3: TGTGCCAGCAGGGGAGCGGGGCGGAACACTGAAGCTTTCTTT. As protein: CASRGAGRNTEAFF.